One and the same sample provided the 13 T cell receptor beta chains below, sequenced in a study of T cells in Graves' hyperthyroidism and ophthalmopathy. RNA transcripts were the template for amplifying TCR beta CDR3 regions. Initially, a first-round RT-PCR of the TCR CDR3 employed the HTBI primer set. MiXCR, run by TCRdb on the multiplex PCR reads, gives a single entry per CDR3 protein. The sample lists about half a million distinct CDR3 sequences; around 20% were seen once. Sequencing was done on a sample of blood. The receptors were gathered from a man aged 18 to 30 with Graves' hyperthyroidism.

This clonotype appeared a few times. The chain recombines TRBV19 with TRBJ2-2; tentatively, D is TRBD2 (6 bases). The CDR3 loop spans 14 amino acids. Looked up from germline, CDR1 is LNHDA and CDR2 is SQIVND (reference sequence). Trimming took 6 bases from V and 0 from J, leaving 8 bases between them. CDR3 nucleotide sequence: TGTGCCAGTAGGACGGGGGCGAACACCGGGGAGCTGTTTTTT. Its translation: CASRTGANTGELFF.

Turning to this clonotype: A junction boundary mismatches the germline segment, possibly from a read error. The chain joins TRBV6-2 or TRBV6-3 to TRBJ2-7; TRBD2 is a possible D gene (6 bases). Germline loops: CDR1 MNHEY, CDR2 SVGEGT. The length of the CDR3 is 14 residues. CDR3 in amino acids: CASSFRDCSFEQYF. In nucleotides, the CDR3 is TGTGCCAGCAGTTTCCGGGACTGCTCCTTCGAGCAGTACTTC.

This clonotype was seen at least ten times. The J gene is TRBJ2-7, the V gene TRBV27, with D perhaps matching TRBD2 (6 bases). Germline V CDR1 and CDR2: MNHEY, SMNVEV (reference sequence). V dropped 4 bases and J dropped 0 bases, with 7 bases sitting between them. The CDR3 contains 13 residues. CDR3: CASSSGDSYEQYF. The CDR3 nucleotides are TGTGCCAGCAGTTCGGGAGACTCCTACGAGCAGTACTTC.

At least ten counts were recorded for this clonotype. The genes are TRBV12-3 or TRBV12-4 and TRBJ1-1, with D maybe TRBD1 (6 bases). V lost 7 bases and J 3 bases, leaving 12 bases between the germline ends. This CDR3 has 13 residues. This chain's CDR3 is CASTPTGYTEAFF. Written as DNA, the CDR3 is TGTGCCAGCACCCCAACAGGGTACACTGAAGCTTTCTTT.

To note about this clonotype: A single base separates this from a much larger clone, so it may be a read error. V usage is TRBV27 and J usage is TRBJ2-5; maybe TRBD1 (6 bases). The CDR3 runs 14 residues. Germline V gene lookup returns CDR1 MNHEY and CDR2 SMNVEV (reference sequence). The CDR3 DNA is TGTGCCAGCAGTCCCCGGGACATTGGGGAGACCAAGTACTTC. Protein product: CASSPRDIGETKYF.

This clonotype was picked up a small number of times. This rearrangement joins TRBV28 to TRBJ2-5; 11 bases agree with TRBD2. Losses at the gene ends were 8 bases for V and 4 bases for J; bases not matched to a gene: 12. The CDR3 runs to 16 residues. Germline V gene lookup returns CDR1 MDHEN and CDR2 SYDVKM. The CDR3 region has the DNA TGTGCCAGCTCTTCATCCCTAGCGGGGGGAATAGAGACCCAGTACTTC. Protein product: CASSSSLAGGIETQYF.

Details on this clonotype: This may arise from a read error, as a much more abundant clone is one base away. This chain links TRBV20-1 with TRBJ2-5; D might be TRBD1 or TRBD2, each matching 5 bases. Germline-derived CDR1 and CDR2 are DFQATT and SNEGSKA (reference sequence). This CDR3 comprises 13 residues. V shed 7 bases and J shed 3 bases, with 15 bases lying between them. The CDR3 DNA follows: TGCAGTGTCGTGAGGCTGGGGGAAGAGACCCAGTACTTC. It is translated as CSVVRLGEETQYF.

This clonotype has at least ten counts. This chain uses TRBV9 with TRBJ1-2, with unresolved D. CDR3 length equals 13 residues. Trimming pared 0 bases from V and 4 bases from J, leaving 7 bases between. Germline CDR1 SGDLS, CDR2 YYNGEE. The CDR3 loop is CASSVVEGYGYTF. CDR3 DNA: TGTGCCAGCAGCGTAGTTGAAGGCTATGGCTACACCTTC.

The sample holds many counts of this clonotype. This sequence joins TRBV5-1 and TRBJ1-5; D may be TRBD1 (5 bases). CDR1 and CDR2 from the germline V gene are SGHRS and YFSETQ. The CDR3 is made up of 14 amino acids. Trimming pared 10 bases from V and 3 bases from J, leaving 17 bases between. The CDR3 DNA sequence: TGCGCCGGGGGGGGTGGACACTTCAATCAGCCCCAGCATTTT. This translates into CAGGGGHFNQPQHF.

This clonotype was detected only a few times. The V and J genes are TRBV4-1 and TRBJ1-3, with a tentative D call TRBD1 (5 bases). This CDR3 region has 19 residues. Germline assignment: CDR1 MGHRA and CDR2 YSYEKL. V was clipped by 0 bases and J by 4 bases, with 22 bases between them. The CDR3 reads CASSQDRYSAGKNGNTIYF. The CDR3 DNA reads as TGCGCCAGCAGCCAAGATCGGTATTCAGCAGGGAAAAACGGAAACACCATATATTTT.

This clonotype has a handful of counts. This chain connects TRBV5-1 to TRBJ2-7; 8 bases line up with TRBD1. CDR3 length: 16 amino acids. Trimming took 4 bases from V and 7 from J; bases not matched to a gene: 16. Germline V gives CDR1 SGHRS, CDR2 YFSETQ. Here the CDR3 reads CASSTTTGTGLWEQYF. CDR3 in DNA: TGCGCCAGCAGCACGACAACCGGGACAGGCCTTTGGGAGCAGTACTTC.

Concerning this clonotype itself: A much larger clone is a single base away; this may be a read error. The chain recombines TRBV29-1 with TRBJ1-2; no clear D. This CDR3 region has 11 residues. Germline V gene data show CDR1 as SQVTM and CDR2 as ANQGSEA. The V gene lost 4 bases and the J gene lost 8 bases, with 11 bases spanning the gap. The CDR3, as DNA: TGCAGCGTTGTAGGGTCAGAGGGCTACACCTTC. The encoded protein is CSVVGSEGYTF.

This clonotype was seen many times. The V and J genes are TRBV27 and TRBJ1-6; 9 nucleotides match TRBD1. V was clipped by 6 bases and J by 9 bases; unmatched bases: 6. Germline V gene data show CDR1 as MNHEY and CDR2 as SMNVEV (reference sequence). The CDR3 covers 14 residues. This chain's CDR3 is CASSRQGEGSPLHF. The CDR3 region has the DNA TGTGCCAGCAGCCGACAGGGGGAAGGTTCACCCCTCCACTTT.